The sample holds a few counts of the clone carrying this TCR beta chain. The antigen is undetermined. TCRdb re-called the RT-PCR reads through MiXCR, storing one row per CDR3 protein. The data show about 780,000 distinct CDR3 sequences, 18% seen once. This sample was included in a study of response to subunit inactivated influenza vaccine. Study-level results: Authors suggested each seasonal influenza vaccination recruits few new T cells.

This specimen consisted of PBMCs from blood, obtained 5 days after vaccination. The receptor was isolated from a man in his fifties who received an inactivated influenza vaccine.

The CDR3 nucleotides read TGCGCCAGCAGCTCCCTGGGGAAAGGGTCCTACAATGAGCAGTTCTTC. Its translation: CASSSLGKGSYNEQFF. V gene TRBV5-1 combines with J gene TRBJ2-1; no definite D call. The CDR3 is 16 amino acids. From germline, CDR1 is SGHRS and CDR2 YFSETQ. The V gene lost 3 bases and the J gene lost 1 base, with 14 bases spanning the gap.